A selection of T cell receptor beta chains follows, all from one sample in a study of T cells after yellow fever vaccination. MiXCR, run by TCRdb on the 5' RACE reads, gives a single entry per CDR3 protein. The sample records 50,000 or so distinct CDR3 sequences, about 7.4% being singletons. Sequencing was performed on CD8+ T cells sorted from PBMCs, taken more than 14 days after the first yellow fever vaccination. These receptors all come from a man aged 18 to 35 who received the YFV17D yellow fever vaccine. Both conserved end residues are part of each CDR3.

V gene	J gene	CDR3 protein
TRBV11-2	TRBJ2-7	CASSLGGGIYEQYF
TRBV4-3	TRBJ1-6	CASSQELGTGNSPLHF
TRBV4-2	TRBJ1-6	CASSQGYNSPLHF
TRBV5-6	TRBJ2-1	CASSFQAASYEQFF
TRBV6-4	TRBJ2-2	CASSEANTGELFF
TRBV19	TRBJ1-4	CASSARGEKLFF
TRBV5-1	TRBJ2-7	CASSFWGKDEQYF
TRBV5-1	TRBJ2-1	CASSPDGNNEQFF
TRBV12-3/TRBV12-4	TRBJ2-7	CASSFPLHEQYF
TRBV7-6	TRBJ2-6	CASSSGTGFGANVLTF
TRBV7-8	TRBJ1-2	CASSLGVVNYGYTF
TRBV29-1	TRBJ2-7	CSVETGVPYEQYF
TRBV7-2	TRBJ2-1	CASSYGTSRYNEQFF
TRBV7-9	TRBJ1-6	CASSSHEGPRNSPLHF
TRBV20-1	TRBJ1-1	CSARGTVNTEAFF
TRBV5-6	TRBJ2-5	CASSPPGQKETQYF
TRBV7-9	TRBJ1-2	CASSFYRGASEGYGYTF
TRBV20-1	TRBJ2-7	CSARATGRAYEQYF
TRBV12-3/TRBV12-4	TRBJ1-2	CASSLNRGPYGYTF
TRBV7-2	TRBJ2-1	CASSLAIRVSEQFF
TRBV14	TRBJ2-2	CASSQVEENTGELFF
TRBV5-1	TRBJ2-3	CASSLRLGDTQYF
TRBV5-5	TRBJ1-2	CASSPGLLCGYTF
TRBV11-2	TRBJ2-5	CASSLWTSAETQYF
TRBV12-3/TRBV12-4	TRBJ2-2	CASSFFWTGHTGELFF
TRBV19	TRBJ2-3	CASSLGGVTDTQYF
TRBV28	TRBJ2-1	CASSFKSEPGHLVF
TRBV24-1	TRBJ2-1	CATSDLRAALNEQFF
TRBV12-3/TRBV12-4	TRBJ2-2	CFSTHLRNINTGELFF
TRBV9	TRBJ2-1	CASSTNHNEQFF
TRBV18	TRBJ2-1	CASSPPRDRAGNEQFF
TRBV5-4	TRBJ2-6	CASSREPGPGSTNVLTF
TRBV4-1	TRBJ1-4	CASSQDHHGTGDEKLFF
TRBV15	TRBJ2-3	CATSGTGDRPTDTQYF
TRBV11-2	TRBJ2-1	CASSPLRNEQFF
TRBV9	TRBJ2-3	CASSLYLAGGTDTQYF
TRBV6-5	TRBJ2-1	CASSYSLDRNNEQFF
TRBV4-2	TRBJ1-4	CASSREPTDYATNEKLFF
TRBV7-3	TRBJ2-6	CASSREGTGANVLTF
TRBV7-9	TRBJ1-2	CASSSPAGQNGYTF
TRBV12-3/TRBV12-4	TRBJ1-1	CASRPTGGGLMNTEAFF
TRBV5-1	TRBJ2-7	CASSWVGQAYEQYF
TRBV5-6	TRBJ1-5	CASSFGLGQPQHF
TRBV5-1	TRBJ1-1	CASSLMGQDIMNTEAFF
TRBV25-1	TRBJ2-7	CASSELRSTSYEQYF